Shown below are 17 T cell receptor beta chains from a single sample sequenced in a study of beta chain features in type 1 diabetes. Study-wide findings and caveats: The study found moderately but significantly shorter TCRB CDR3s in all four CD4+ subsets of Type 1 diabetes patients.

Their recognized antigens are unknown. Since all of the isolated RNA was reverse transcribed, expressed TCRB transcripts were what got sequenced. The table came from immunoSEQ multiplex PCR; TCRdb's copy has only in-frame clones and leaves some out. This sample has roughly 730,000 clones, with over 10% found just once. Input material: naive CD4+ T cells from blood. These receptors all stem from a man younger than 35 with type 1 diabetes.

The chain recombines TRBV20-1 with TRBJ1-2; D uncertain. CDR3 length: 11 residues. Germline-derived CDR1 and CDR2 are DFQATT and SNEGSKA (reference sequence). Deletions cut 7 bases from V and 4 bases from J, with 10 bases between. In nucleotides, the CDR3 is TGCAGTGATCGGGAGATCTATGGCTACACCTTC. This sequence encodes CSDREIYGYTF.

This sequence joins TRBV16 and TRBJ2-7; D gene ambiguous. V lost 4 bases and J lost 6, with 16 bases in between. Germline V gene sequence: CDR1 KGHSY, CDR2 FQNENV. This CDR3 spans 14 amino acids. This CDR3 is CASSPHTGPSEQYF. The DNA for the CDR3 is TGTGCCAGCAGCCCCCACACGGGCCCGAGCGAGCAGTACTTC.

V and J are TRBV20-1 and TRBJ1-4; D gene unclear. The V end was cut by 0 bases, the J end by 8 bases, with 4 bases between. The CDR3 totals 11 residues. Germline CDR1 and CDR2: DFQATT and SNEGSKA (reference sequence). The CDR3 DNA sequence: TGCAGTGCTAGAGAACGGGAAAAACTGTTTTTT. This sequence encodes CSAREREKLFF.

The chain has TRBV5-1 and TRBJ1-4; the D gene is possibly TRBD1 (5 bases). The CDR3 is 15 amino acids. V was trimmed by 2 bases and J by 7 bases, leaving 15 bases between them. Germline V gives CDR1 SGHRS, CDR2 YFSETQ. The CDR3 loop is CASSFGGTSGEKLFF. As DNA, the CDR3 is TGCGCCAGCAGCTTCGGTGGGACGTCTGGTGAAAAACTGTTTTTT.

This sequence joins TRBV20-1 and TRBJ1-3; D gene uncertain. The germline gives CDR1 DFQATT, CDR2 SNEGSKA (reference sequence). This CDR3 is 11 amino acids long. V lost 2 bases and J lost 8, with 7 bases in between. DNA of the CDR3: TGCAGTGCTAGAATAGTGGACACCATATATTTT. As protein: CSARIVDTIYF.

This clone appeared a few times. The rearrangement joins TRBV29-1 to TRBJ1-4; possibly TRBD1 for D (5 bases). Germline assignment: CDR1 SQVTM and CDR2 ANQGSEA. Deletions cut 7 bases from V and 7 bases from J, with 13 bases between. The CDR3 runs to 12 residues. CDR3 protein: CSAAGVGEKLFF. The CDR3 DNA follows: TGCAGCGCAGCGGGGGTTGGTGAAAAACTGTTTTTT.

The chain's CDR3 is CASSRTSGFDEQFF. DNA of the CDR3: TGTGCCAGCAGCCGGACTAGCGGGTTCGATGAGCAGTTCTTC. The chain carries TRBV5-4 and TRBJ2-1; 11 bases match TRBD2. The CDR3 loop spans 14 amino acids. The ends lost 4 bases at V and 8 bases at J; junction bases unmatched: 5. Germline V gives CDR1 SGHNT, CDR2 YYREEE (reference sequence).

This clone was observed a few times. The same CDR3 can be traced to other DNA sequences in this sample. This chain connects TRBV29-1 to TRBJ1-2; no reliable D call. Trimming left V 3 bases short and J 6 bases short, with 5 bases between. Looked up from germline, CDR1 is SQVTM and CDR2 is ANQGSEA. The CDR3 covers 10 residues. CDR3 in amino acids: CSVEGNGYTF. The DNA for the CDR3 is TGCAGCGTTGAGGGAAATGGCTACACCTTC.

A few counts support this clone. In the same sample, other DNA sequences code for this CDR3. CDR3 sequence: CSVGTANYGYTF. CDR3 in DNA: TGCAGCGTTGGGACAGCTAACTATGGCTACACCTTC. The rearrangement joins TRBV29-1 to TRBJ1-2; possible D gene TRBD1, 6 bases. This CDR3 spans 12 amino acids. V lost 4 bases to trimming and J lost 0 bases, with 6 bases between them. Germline CDR1 SQVTM, CDR2 ANQGSEA.

The V call is TRBV7-2, the J call TRBJ1-1, with a tentative D call TRBD1 (5 bases). This CDR3 is 14 amino acids long. With 5 bases removed from V and 5 bases from J, the gap between germline ends came to 15 bases. CDR1 is SGHTA, CDR2 FQGNSA, per germline. CDR3 residues: CASSPGISGTEAFF. The CDR3 DNA reads as TGTGCCAGCAGCCCAGGGATTTCCGGGACTGAAGCTTTCTTT. Together with reference TRBV7-2 and TRBJ1-1, the CDR3 gives the full variable domain: GAGVSQSPSNKVTEKGKDVELRCDPISGHTALYWYRQSLGQGLEFLIYFQGNSAPDKSGLPSDRFSAERTGGSVSTLTIQRTQQEDSAVYLCASSPGISGTEAFFGQGTRLTVV.

On this clone itself: Germline is not matched at one junction end, which may reflect a read error. The V call is TRBV6-5, the J call TRBJ1-6; 7 bases fit TRBD1. This CDR3 has 12 residues. Looked up from germline, CDR1 is MNHEY and CDR2 is SVGAGI. CDR3 amino acids: CAISDRVLPLHF. For the CDR3, the DNA is TGTGCCATCAGTGACAGGGTGTTACCCCTCCACTTT.

About this clone: This likely comes from a read error, as the CDR3 has no conserved phenylalanine or tryptophan at its end. It is unclear where the CDR3 begins or ends on the DNA, so no DNA is shown, and the CDR3 is as TCRdb lists it. The chain couples TRBV21-1 to TRBJ2-3; the tabulated D call, TRBD2, remains unverified against the DNA. TRBV21-1 is noted as a pseudogene. The CDR3 length is 10 residues, termini included. CDR3 in amino acids: CASSKAGLAG.

This clone has only a few counts. The chain combines TRBV6-5 with TRBJ2-6, with D possibly being TRBD2 (5 bases). Germline V gives CDR1 MNHEY, CDR2 SVGAGI. Trimming pared 7 bases from V and 4 bases from J, leaving 11 bases between. The CDR3 spans 14 residues. The CDR3 here is CASMADSGANVLTF. CDR3 in DNA: TGTGCCAGCATGGCGGACTCAGGGGCCAACGTCCTGACTTTC.

The V call is TRBV2, the J call TRBJ1-1; D gene unclear. The CDR3 runs 15 residues. Trimming stripped 4 bases from V and 4 bases from J, with 16 bases between. The germline V gene encodes CDR1 SNHLY and CDR2 FYNNEI. This chain's CDR3 is CASSGLDLVGTEAFF. The CDR3 DNA reads TGTGCCAGCAGTGGTCTGGACCTCGTGGGCACTGAAGCTTTCTTT.

This sequence joins TRBV5-6 and TRBJ1-4; D is uncertain. V was cut by 2 bases and J by 8 bases, with 13 bases left in between. The V gene's germline CDR1 is SGHDT and CDR2 YYEEEE. The CDR3 has 14 amino acids. The CDR3 DNA reads as TGTGCCAGCAGCTTAGGTCTAACGGAGGAAAAACTGTTTTTT. Translated: CASSLGLTEEKLFF.

In regard to this clone: The identical CDR3 is also encoded by other nucleotide sequences in the sample. The chain is built from TRBV27 and TRBJ1-1; D call uncertain. Deletions cut 6 bases from V and 1 base from J, with 9 bases between. This CDR3 has 13 residues. Germline V gene lookup returns CDR1 MNHEY and CDR2 SMNVEV (reference sequence). In DNA form, the CDR3 reads TGTGCCAGCAGACGGACCGAGAACACTGAAGCTTTCTTT. This encodes CASRRTENTEAFF.

This rearrangement joins TRBV30 to TRBJ1-1; perhaps TRBD1 as D (6 bases). The CDR3 length is 14 residues. The germline V and J ends were trimmed by 6 bases and 1 base, with 15 bases remaining between them. Germline CDR1 reads GTSNPN; CDR2 reads SVGIG (reference sequence). CDR3 in amino acids: CACQMDSPNTEAFF. As DNA, the CDR3 is TGTGCCTGTCAGATGGACAGCCCGAACACTGAAGCTTTCTTT.